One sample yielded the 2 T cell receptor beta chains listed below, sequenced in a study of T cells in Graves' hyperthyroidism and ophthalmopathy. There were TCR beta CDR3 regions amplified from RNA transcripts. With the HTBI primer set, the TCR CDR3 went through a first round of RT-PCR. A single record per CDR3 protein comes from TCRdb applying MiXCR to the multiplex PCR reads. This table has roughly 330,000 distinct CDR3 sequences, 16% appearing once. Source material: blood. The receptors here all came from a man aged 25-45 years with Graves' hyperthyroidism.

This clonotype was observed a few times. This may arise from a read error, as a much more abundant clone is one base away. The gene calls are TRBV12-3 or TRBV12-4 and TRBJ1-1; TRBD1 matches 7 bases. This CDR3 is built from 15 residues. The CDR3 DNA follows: TGTGCCAGCAGAATTCGTAGGGGGCGGAACACTGAAGCTCTCTTT. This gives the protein CASRIRRGRNTEALF.

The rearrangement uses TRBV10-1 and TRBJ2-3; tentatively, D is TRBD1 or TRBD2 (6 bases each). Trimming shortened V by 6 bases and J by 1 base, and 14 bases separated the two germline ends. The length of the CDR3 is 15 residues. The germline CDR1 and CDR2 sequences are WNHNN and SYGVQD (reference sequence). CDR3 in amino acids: CASSHAGHRTDTQYF. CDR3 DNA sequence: TGCGCCAGCAGCCACGCGGGACACCGCACAGATACGCAGTATTTT.